The 8 T cell receptor beta chains below all came from one sample that was sequenced in a study of technical replicates of blood from a handful of donors (dated by TCRdb to about 2017). Libraries were prepared through the immunoSEQ multiplex PCR assay. TCRdb provides this immuneACCESS table in a form limited to in-frame rearrangements. Some clones are lacking; in checked studies, under half of them reflect an unresolved V gene, and why the rest are absent is not known. In all, the sample holds roughly 80,000 clones, and 85% to 95% of those were seen once. The ten largest clonotypes hold approximately 0.37% of the sample. The specimen was T cells isolated from PBMCs. The receptor set was obtained from a human donor in good health.

The V gene is TRBV4-1, the J gene TRBJ1-3; the match to TRBD1 covers 8 bases. V shed 0 bases and J 3 bases; nucleotides not matched to a gene: 1. Germline loops: CDR1 MGHRA, CDR2 YSYEKL. The CDR3 is 15 amino acids. The CDR3 bases are TGCGCCAGCAGCCAAGAGGACAGGGTTGGAAACACCATATATTTT. Translated, it gives CASSQEDRVGNTIYF.

The chain has TRBV5-1 and TRBJ2-7; weak D call: TRBD1 (5 bases). Germline CDR1 SGHRS, CDR2 YFSETQ. Trimming removed 3 bases from V and 6 bases from J, with 10 bases in between. The CDR3 has 12 amino acids. CDR3 sequence reads: CASSWAGFEQYF. CDR3 DNA: TGCGCCAGCAGCTGGGCAGGGTTCGAGCAGTACTTC.

Only one count was recorded for this clone. The gene calls are TRBV5-1 and TRBJ2-1; 12 bases match TRBD2. The junction had 5 bases not matched to a gene; V was cut back by 6 bases and J by 7 bases. The CDR3 length is 14 residues. The germline V gene encodes CDR1 SGHRS and CDR2 YFSETQ. Here the CDR3 reads CASTTSGSLNEQFF. In DNA, the CDR3 is TGCGCCAGCACGACTAGCGGGAGTCTTAATGAGCAGTTCTTC. The full variable domain, in which reference TRBV5-1 and TRBJ2-1 provide the parts outside the CDR3, is KAGVTQTPRYLIKTRGQQVTLSCSPISGHRSVSWYQQTPGQGLQFLFEYFSETQRNKGNFPGRFSGRQFSNSRSEMNVSTLELGDSALYLCASTTSGSLNEQFFGPGTRLTVL.

This chain links TRBV7-2 with TRBJ1-1; TRBD1 is a possible D gene (6 bases). Germline V gene data show CDR1 as SGHTA and CDR2 as FQGNSA. Trimming shortened V by 0 bases and J by 8 bases, and 16 bases separated the two germline ends. The CDR3 is 15 amino acids. The CDR3 is CASSLAGAGVLEAFF. CDR3 sequence (DNA): TGTGCCAGCAGCTTAGCGGGGGCAGGGGTACTCGAAGCTTTCTTT. The whole variable domain, filled in from reference TRBV7-2 and TRBJ1-1, reads GAGVSQSPSNKVTEKGKDVELRCDPISGHTALYWYRQSLGQGLEFLIYFQGNSAPDKSGLPSDRFSAERTGGSVSTLTIQRTQQEDSAVYLCASSLAGAGVLEAFFGQGTRLTVV.

V is TRBV11-3 and J is TRBJ2-1, with 14 nucleotides matching TRBD2. The CDR3 is made up of 16 amino acids. Trimming cost V 11 bases and J 5 bases; bases outside gene matches: 11. Germline V gives CDR1 SGHNT, CDR2 YENEEA. The CDR3 coding sequence is TGTGCCTCTAGCCTGGGGGGACTAGCGGGGGACAATGAGCAGTTCTTC. Its protein product is CASSLGGLAGDNEQFF.

The chain recombines TRBV18 with TRBJ2-7, with TRBD2 matching over 8 bases. V lost 2 bases, J lost 5 bases, and 11 bases stayed unmatched. The CDR3 has 16 residues. CDR1 KGHSH and CDR2 LQKENI come from the germline V gene. The CDR3 spells CASSPGTQREIDEQYF. DNA for the CDR3: TGTGCCAGCTCACCAGGGACCCAGCGGGAGATCGACGAGCAGTACTTC.

This clone was counted a single time. V gene TRBV6-5 combines with J gene TRBJ1-5; 9 positions agree with TRBD1. CDR1 is MNHEY, CDR2 SVGAGI, per germline. This CDR3 comprises 14 residues. V dropped 8 bases and J dropped 3; count of bases not matched to a gene: 5. The CDR3 sequence: CASEDRGNNQPQHF. The CDR3 DNA sequence: TGTGCCAGCGAGGACAGGGGAAACAATCAGCCCCAGCATTTT.

V and J are TRBV28 and TRBJ1-1, with D unresolved. V was trimmed by 3 bases and J by 5 bases, leaving 4 bases between them. From germline, CDR1 is MDHEN and CDR2 SYDVKM. CDR3 length: 11 residues. The CDR3 bases are TGTGCCAGCAGTTTTAATACTGAAGCTTTCTTT. It codes for CASSFNTEAFF.